This TCR beta chain was sequenced for a study of graft-versus-host responses after intestinal transplantation. Study results and caveats: Some GvH clones appeared in ileal mucosa or blood before recipient bone marrow. GvH clone levels peaked in circulation, and this peak was associated with early post-transplant HvG declines.

This clone appeared once. Its antigen is still unknown. Data came from immunoSEQ multiplex PCR; TCRdb stores just in-frame clones and leaves some out. The table lists about 100,000 clones, around 90% of them singletons, with 0.71% in the top ten. The specimen comprised unstimulated CD4+ T cells sorted from spleen or lymph node cells, sampled before transplant. This receptor was obtained from a human donor who was the organ donor for an intestinal transplant.

In nucleotides, the CDR3 is TGCGCCAGCAGCCCCGTCGCAGGACAGGGGACTGAAGCTTTCTTT. Translation: CASSPVAGQGTEAFF. This chain joins TRBV5-1 and TRBJ1-1, with 9 bases identical to TRBD1. The V and J ends lost 4 bases and 5 bases, in that order; junction bases with no gene match: 9. The CDR3 runs 15 residues. Per the germline V gene, CDR1 is SGHRS and CDR2 is YFSETQ.